This record concerns one T cell receptor (beta chain) sequence. Its target is unknown. This specimen belongs to a study of response to subunit inactivated influenza vaccine. Germline lookup yields CDR1 SGHTA and CDR2 FQGNSA. Trimming stripped 5 bases from V and 1 base from J, with 9 bases between. CDR3 length: 13 residues. Study-wide points: The authors offered the suggestion that each seasonal influenza vaccination recruits few new T cells.

TCRdb reprocessed the RT-PCR reads via MiXCR and lists one record per CDR3 protein. The table has about 570,000 distinct CDR3 sequences, about 11% seen once. The sample was also linked to a second study, of T cells expressing NK-cell markers. This second study says: TCR beta cDNA was made by 5'RACE template switching with UMIs. Sorted CD3+CD56+NKG2C+, CD3+CD56+NKG2C- and CD3+CD56-NKG2C+ T-cell subsets were beta-chain profiled. The leading position in the CD3+CD56-NKG2C+ fraction of a handful of donors also went to these clonotypes.

This specimen consisted of PBMCs from blood, obtained on the day of vaccination. This receptor was obtained from a man aged 45-65 years who received an inactivated influenza vaccine. The rearrangement uses TRBV7-2 and TRBJ2-7; no definite D call. The CDR3 reads CASSPMGSYEQYF. CDR3 bases: TGTGCCAGCAGCCCAATGGGGTCCTACGAGCAGTACTTC.